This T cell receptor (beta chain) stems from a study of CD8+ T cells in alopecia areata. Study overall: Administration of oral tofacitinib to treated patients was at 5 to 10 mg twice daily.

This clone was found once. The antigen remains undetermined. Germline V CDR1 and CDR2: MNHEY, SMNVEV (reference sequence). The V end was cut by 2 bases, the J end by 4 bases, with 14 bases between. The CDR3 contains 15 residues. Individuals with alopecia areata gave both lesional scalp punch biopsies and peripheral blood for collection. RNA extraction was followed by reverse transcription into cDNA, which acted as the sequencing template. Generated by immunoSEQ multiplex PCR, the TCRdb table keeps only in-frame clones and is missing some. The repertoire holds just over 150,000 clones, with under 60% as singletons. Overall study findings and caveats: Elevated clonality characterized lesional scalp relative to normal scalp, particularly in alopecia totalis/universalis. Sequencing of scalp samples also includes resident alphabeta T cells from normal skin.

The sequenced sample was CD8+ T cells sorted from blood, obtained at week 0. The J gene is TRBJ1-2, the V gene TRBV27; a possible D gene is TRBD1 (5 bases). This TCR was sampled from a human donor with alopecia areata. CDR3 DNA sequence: TGTGCCAGCAGTTTAGAGGGAGAAGGGGCCTATGGCTACACCTTC. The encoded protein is CASSLEGEGAYGYTF.